This TCR beta chain emerged from a study of blood T cells in healthy people across ages. With a J-beta primer mix and a sample-barcoded 5' primer, a second PCR ran about 7 to 12 cycles. TCRdb reprocessed the 5' RACE reads via MiXCR and lists one record per CDR3 protein. The sample has fewer than 2 million distinct CDR3 sequences, more than 35% seen once. About this clonotype itself: Its matching antigen is unknown.

Trimming stripped 3 bases from V and 14 bases from J, with 17 bases between. CDR1 is SQVTM, CDR2 ANQGSEA, per germline. The CDR3 loop spans 12 amino acids. General study findings and limits: Possibly, changes in expanded clonotypes were confounded because donor CMV status was unknown. Researchers said unsorted PBMCs prevented a conclusive naive versus antigen-experienced comparison.

Specimen: blood. This clonotype was obtained from a human donor in good health. The rearrangement links TRBV29-1 to TRBJ2-1; possibly TRBD1 for D (5 bases). The CDR3 spells CSVDGRGNGKFF. The CDR3 nucleotides are TGCAGCGTTGATGGTAGGGGAAATGGGAAGTTCTTC.